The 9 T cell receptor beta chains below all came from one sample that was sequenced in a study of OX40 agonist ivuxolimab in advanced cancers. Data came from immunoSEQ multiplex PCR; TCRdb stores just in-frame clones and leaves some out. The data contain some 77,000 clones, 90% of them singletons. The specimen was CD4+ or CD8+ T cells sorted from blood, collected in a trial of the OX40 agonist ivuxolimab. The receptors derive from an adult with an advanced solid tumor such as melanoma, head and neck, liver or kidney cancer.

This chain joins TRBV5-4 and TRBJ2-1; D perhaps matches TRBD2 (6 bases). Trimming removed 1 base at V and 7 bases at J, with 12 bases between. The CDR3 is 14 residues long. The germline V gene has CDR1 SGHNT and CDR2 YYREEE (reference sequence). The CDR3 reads CASSLSGVINEQFF. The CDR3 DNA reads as TGTGCCAGCAGCTTGTCGGGAGTGATTAATGAGCAGTTCTTC.

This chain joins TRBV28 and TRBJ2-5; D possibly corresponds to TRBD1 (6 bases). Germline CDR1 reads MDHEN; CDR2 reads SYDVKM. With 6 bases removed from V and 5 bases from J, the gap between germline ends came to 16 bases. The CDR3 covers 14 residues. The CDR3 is CASSRPGHGETQYF. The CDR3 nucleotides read TGTGCCAGCAGCCGTCCGGGACACGGGGAGACCCAGTACTTC.

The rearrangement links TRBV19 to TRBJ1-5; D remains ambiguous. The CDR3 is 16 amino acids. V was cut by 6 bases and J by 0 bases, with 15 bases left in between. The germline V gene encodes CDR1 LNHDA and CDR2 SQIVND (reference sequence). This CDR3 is CASSHLAVHSNQPQHF. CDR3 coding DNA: TGTGCCAGTAGCCACCTAGCGGTCCATAGCAATCAGCCCCAGCATTTT.

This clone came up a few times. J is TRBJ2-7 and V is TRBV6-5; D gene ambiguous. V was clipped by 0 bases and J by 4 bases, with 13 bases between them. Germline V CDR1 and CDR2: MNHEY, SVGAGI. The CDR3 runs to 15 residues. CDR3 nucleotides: TGTGCCAGCAGTTACTCGGTAAACTACCCTTACGAGCAGTACTTC. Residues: CASSYSVNYPYEQYF.

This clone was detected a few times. In DNA form, the CDR3 reads TGTGCCAGCAGCTTATTGGAATTCCGGGACACTGAAGCTTTCTTT. Protein product: CASSLLEFRDTEAFF. The rearrangement uses TRBV7-9 and TRBJ1-1; D uncertain. Trimming left V 2 bases short and J 3 bases short, with 13 bases between. Germline assignment: CDR1 SEHNR and CDR2 FQNEAQ (reference sequence). This CDR3 comprises 15 residues.

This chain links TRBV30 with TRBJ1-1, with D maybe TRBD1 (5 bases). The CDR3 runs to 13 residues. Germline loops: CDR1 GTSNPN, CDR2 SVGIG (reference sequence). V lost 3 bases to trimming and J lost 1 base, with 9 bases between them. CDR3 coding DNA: TGTGCCTGGAGGGCTGACAGGAACACTGAAGCTTTCTTT. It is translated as CAWRADRNTEAFF.

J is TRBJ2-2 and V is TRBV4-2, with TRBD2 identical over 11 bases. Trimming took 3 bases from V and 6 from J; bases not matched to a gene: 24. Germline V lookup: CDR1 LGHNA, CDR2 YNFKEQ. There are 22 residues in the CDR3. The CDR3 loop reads CASSHLGGVAGGPRPLSGELFF. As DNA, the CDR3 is TGTGCCAGCAGCCACCTCGGGGGGGTAGCGGGGGGGCCAAGGCCCCTTTCCGGGGAGCTGTTTTTT.

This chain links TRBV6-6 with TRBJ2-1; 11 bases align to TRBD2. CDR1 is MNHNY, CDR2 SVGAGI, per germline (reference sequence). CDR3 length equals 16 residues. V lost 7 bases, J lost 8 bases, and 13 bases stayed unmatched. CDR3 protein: CASTPGHGTSGHEQFF. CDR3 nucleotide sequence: TGTGCCAGCACCCCCGGACACGGGACTAGCGGACATGAGCAGTTCTTC.

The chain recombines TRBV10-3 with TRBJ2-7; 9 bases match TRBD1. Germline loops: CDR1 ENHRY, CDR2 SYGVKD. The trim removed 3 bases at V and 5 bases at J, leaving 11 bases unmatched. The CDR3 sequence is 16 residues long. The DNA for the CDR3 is TGTGCCATCAGTGACTACCCGGGACAGGGCCGGAACGAGCAGTACTTC. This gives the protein CAISDYPGQGRNEQYF.